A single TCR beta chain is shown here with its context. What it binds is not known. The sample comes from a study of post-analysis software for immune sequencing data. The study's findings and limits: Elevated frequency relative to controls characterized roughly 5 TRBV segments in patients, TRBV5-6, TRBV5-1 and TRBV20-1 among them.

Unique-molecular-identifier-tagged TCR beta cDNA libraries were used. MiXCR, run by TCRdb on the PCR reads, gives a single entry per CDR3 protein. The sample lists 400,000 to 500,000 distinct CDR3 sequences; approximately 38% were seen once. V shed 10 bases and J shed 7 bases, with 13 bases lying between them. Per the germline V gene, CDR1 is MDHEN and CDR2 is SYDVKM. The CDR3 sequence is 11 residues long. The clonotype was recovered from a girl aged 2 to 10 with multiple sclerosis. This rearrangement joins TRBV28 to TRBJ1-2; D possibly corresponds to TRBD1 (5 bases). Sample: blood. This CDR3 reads CATQGGVGYTF. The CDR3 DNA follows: TGTGCCACCCAGGGAGGGGTTGGCTACACCTTC.